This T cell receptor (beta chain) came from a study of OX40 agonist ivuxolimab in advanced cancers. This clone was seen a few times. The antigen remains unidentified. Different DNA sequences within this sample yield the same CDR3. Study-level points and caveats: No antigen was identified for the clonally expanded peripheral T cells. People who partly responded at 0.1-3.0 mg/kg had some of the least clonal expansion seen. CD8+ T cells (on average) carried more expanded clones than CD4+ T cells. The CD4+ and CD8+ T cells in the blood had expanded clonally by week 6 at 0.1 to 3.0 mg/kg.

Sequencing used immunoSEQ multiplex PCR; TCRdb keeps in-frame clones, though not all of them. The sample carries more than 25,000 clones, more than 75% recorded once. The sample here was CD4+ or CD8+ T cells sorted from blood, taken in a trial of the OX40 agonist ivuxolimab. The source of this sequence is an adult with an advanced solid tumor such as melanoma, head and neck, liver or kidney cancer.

The CDR3 nucleotides are TGTGCCAGCAGTTTGGTGGGGGGGCAGGACGAGCAGTACTTC. Amino acids: CASSLVGGQDEQYF. V usage is TRBV28 and J usage is TRBJ2-7, with a possible D match to TRBD2 (7 bases). The CDR3 extends over 14 amino acids. Germline assignment: CDR1 MDHEN and CDR2 SYDVKM. V was shortened by 3 bases and J by 5 bases, with 14 bases between the two germline ends.